These T cell receptor beta chains were read from a single sample in a study of neurological immune-mediated disorders. TCRdb used MiXCR to reprocess the 5' RACE reads, holding one entry per CDR3 protein. Of 25,000 to 35,000 distinct CDR3 sequences listed, 1.5% are singletons. Material for sequencing was PBMCs. Receptors originate from a young woman with multiple sclerosis. The CDR3 runs from the conserved cysteine through the conserved F or W. D genes are given only for firm matches. Size is omitted from some rows. Given values are once, few, many or a class for expanded clones.

V gene	D gene	J gene	CDR3 length	clone size	CDR3 DNA	CDR3 protein
TRBV7-3	.	TRBJ2-1	13	many	TGTGCCAGCAGCTTTGCGGGGTACGATGAGCAGTTCTTC	CASSFAGYDEQFF
TRBV7-6	.	TRBJ1-1	12	many	TGTGCCAGCAGCCGTATATACACTGAAGCTTTCTTT	CASSRIYTEAFF
TRBV7-7	.	TRBJ2-2	16	many	TGTGCCAGCAGCTTAGGGGCTCAGGGGAACACCGGGGAGCTGTTTTTT	CASSLGAQGNTGELFF
TRBV9	.	TRBJ2-7	15	many	TGTGCCAGCAGCGTAGGTATCCAGGGAGCCTACGAGCAGTACTTC	CASSVGIQGAYEQYF
TRBV6-5	.	TRBJ1-2	15	many	TGTGCCAGCAGGGCCGACAGTGCTCCAAACTATGGCTACACCTTC	CASRADSAPNYGYTF
TRBV27	.	TRBJ2-1	15	many	TGTGCCAGCAGTCTCGACTGGAGCTCCTACAATGAGCAGTTCTTC	CASSLDWSSYNEQFF
TRBV20-1	.	TRBJ1-2	14	many	TGCAGTGCTACCTTAGGGACGGGCGAGAGCGGCTACACCTTC	CSATLGTGESGYTF
TRBV4-3	.	TRBJ2-3	14	many	TGCGCCAGCAGCCAAGATACAGGGTCAGATACGCAGTATTTT	CASSQDTGSDTQYF
TRBV7-2	TRBD1	TRBJ1-1	13	many	TGTGCCAGCAGCCGACAGGGGGTCACTGAAGCTTTCTTT	CASSRQGVTEAFF
TRBV7-7	TRBD2	TRBJ2-3	13	many	TGTGCCAGCAGCCCCCTAGCGGGGCGGGCGCAGTATTTT	CASSPLAGRAQYF
TRBV2	TRBD1	TRBJ2-1	12	.	TGTGCCAGCACTAGGACAGGGGATGAGCAGTTCTTC	CASTRTGDEQFF
TRBV29-1	TRBD1	TRBJ2-3	13	many	TGCAGCGTTGGGGACAGGGGTGCAGATACGCAGTATTTT	CSVGDRGADTQYF
TRBV7-9	.	TRBJ1-1	15	many	TGTGCCAGCAGCTTAGGGGGGGGGCGGACCACTGAAGCTTTCTTT	CASSLGGGRTTEAFF
TRBV6-5	TRBD1	TRBJ1-6	15	many	TGTGCCAGCAGGGGACAGGGGGCCTTATCCTCACCCCTCCACTTT	CASRGQGALSSPLHF
TRBV3-1	.	TRBJ1-1	14	many	TGTGCCAGCAGCCCGGGACTAAGGAACGCTGAAGCTTTCTTT	CASSPGLRNAEAFF
TRBV9	TRBD1	TRBJ2-1	17	.	TGTGCCAGCAGCGAAAGTTTGACAGGGGGCTCCTACAATGAGCAGTTCTTC	CASSESLTGGSYNEQFF
TRBV5-1	TRBD1	TRBJ1-6	15	many	TGCGCCAGCAGCGGAGCGACAGGGGTAGGGTCACCCCTCCACTTT	CASSGATGVGSPLHF
TRBV4-3	.	TRBJ2-7	13	many	TGCGCCAGCAGCCAAGGGATCTTATACGAGCAGTACTTC	CASSQGILYEQYF
TRBV12-3/TRBV12-4	.	TRBJ1-2	14	many	TGTGCCAGCACCCGGGGACGGCTAAACTATGGCTACACCTTC	CASTRGRLNYGYTF
TRBV7-2	.	TRBJ2-7	16	many	TGTGCCAGCAGCCCCGGACAGTTGGAAAACTCCTACGAGCAGTACTTC	CASSPGQLENSYEQYF
TRBV7-2	.	TRBJ2-5	13	many	TGTGCCAGCAGCCAACAGACGAGAGAGACCCAGTACTTC	CASSQQTRETQYF
TRBV4-1	.	TRBJ2-2	13	many	TGCGCCAGCAGCCAGGGCATGGCCGGGGAGCTGTTTTTT	CASSQGMAGELFF
TRBV12-3/TRBV12-4	.	TRBJ1-4	14	many	TGTGCCAGCAGTTTAGCGGAGGTTAATGAAAAACTGTTTTTT	CASSLAEVNEKLFF
TRBV7-8	TRBD1	TRBJ1-3	15	many	TGTGCCAGCAGCCGAGACAGGGAGAGTGGAAACACCATATATTTT	CASSRDRESGNTIYF
TRBV7-8	TRBD1	TRBJ1-5	16	many	TGTGCCAGCAGCGCCTCCGGACAGGGAGGTATTCAGCCCCAGCATTTT	CASSASGQGGIQPQHF
TRBV6-6	.	TRBJ1-3	15	many	TGTGCCAGCAGTTCCCGGGGAGGGTATGGAAACACCATATATTTT	CASSSRGGYGNTIYF
TRBV20-1	.	TRBJ2-7	13	many	TGCAGTGCTAGACGGTCTAGCTCCTACGAGCAGTACTTC	CSARRSSSYEQYF